The 29 T cell receptor beta chains below all came from one sample that was sequenced in a study of blood T cell dynamics during melanoma immunotherapy. Libraries were prepared by immunoSEQ multiplex PCR; TCRdb keeps only in-frame clonotypes and omits some of them. This table has about 10,000 clones, about 88% appearing once. Time point given: pre-treatment baseline. The source was blood, collected from a patient treated with checkpoint blockade. Every receptor here comes from a human donor with melanoma.

The chain couples TRBV15 to TRBJ1-2; possible D gene TRBD1, 6 bases. Germline V CDR1 and CDR2: LNHNV, YYDKDF (reference sequence). V shed 0 bases and J shed 8 bases, with 13 bases lying between them. This CDR3 has 14 residues. The CDR3 protein is CATSRDRGVGGYTF. The CDR3 DNA follows: TGTGCCACCAGCAGAGATAGGGGGGTGGGCGGCTACACCTTC.

The rearrangement links TRBV5-1 to TRBJ1-3; no definite D call. The CDR3 runs to 16 residues. V was trimmed by 4 bases and J by 0 bases, leaving 14 bases between them. Germline CDR1 is SGHRS and CDR2 is YFSETQ. The CDR3 region has the DNA TGCGCCAGCAGCCGCTGGACTCCTATCTCTGGAAACACCATATATTTT. Protein product: CASSRWTPISGNTIYF.

The V gene is TRBV4-2, the J gene TRBJ2-3; 8 bases match TRBD1. CDR1 and CDR2 (germline): LGHNA, YNFKEQ. The V gene end was trimmed by 1 base and the J gene end by 2 bases; junction bases not matched to a gene: 5. This CDR3 region has 16 residues. CDR3 residues: CASSQGQGAATDTQYF. CDR3 nucleotides: TGTGCCAGCAGCCAAGGGCAGGGGGCCGCCACAGATACGCAGTATTTT.

This clone was recorded only once. The CDR3 is CASSLEAGGNTGELFF. CDR3 nucleotides: TGTGCCAGCAGCTTAGAGGCGGGGGGAAACACCGGGGAGCTGTTTTTT. The chain uses TRBV7-8 and TRBJ2-2, with 8 bases fitting TRBD2. The CDR3 spans 16 residues. From germline, CDR1 is SGHVS and CDR2 FQNEAQ. V dropped 1 base and J dropped 2; count of bases not matched to a gene: 3. The full variable domain, its missing parts supplied by reference TRBV7-8 and TRBJ2-2, is GAGVSQSPRYKVAKRGQDVALRCDPISGHVSLFWYQQALGQGPEFLTYFQNEAQLDKSGLPSDRFFAERPEGSVSTLKIQRTQQEDSAVYLCASSLEAGGNTGELFFGEGSRLTVL.

The J gene is TRBJ2-2, the V gene TRBV7-9; 10 bases fit TRBD1. Germline V gene data show CDR1 as SEHNR and CDR2 as FQNEAQ (reference sequence). V shed 6 bases, J shed 5 bases, and the junction held 9 bases outside the gene matches. This CDR3 has 16 residues. DNA for the CDR3: TGTGCCAGCAGACCCGGGACAGGGGATTGGACCGGGGAGCTGTTTTTT. Translating it yields CASRPGTGDWTGELFF.

The rearrangement joins TRBV7-2 to TRBJ1-1; TRBD1 might be the D (6 bases). CDR1 is SGHTA and CDR2 is FQGNSA in the germline V gene. Trimming removed 5 bases at V and 10 bases at J, with 23 bases between. The CDR3 is made up of 15 amino acids. CDR3 in amino acids: CASSRRGRGQRGAFF. CDR3 sequence (DNA): TGTGCCAGCAGCCGAAGGGGCAGGGGCCAACGAGGAGCTTTCTTT.

The chain has TRBV5-1 and TRBJ2-7; TRBD1 agrees at 7 bases. There are 13 residues in the CDR3. The V segment lost 1 base and the J segment 4 bases; nucleotides outside the gene matches: 2. Germline-derived CDR1 and CDR2 are SGHRS and YFSETQ. The chain's CDR3 is CASSLSTGYEQYV. The CDR3 DNA reads as TGCGCCAGCAGCTTGTCGACAGGGTACGAGCAGTACGTC.

The chain carries TRBV30 and TRBJ1-5; D call uncertain. This CDR3 is 14 amino acids long. Germline-derived CDR1 and CDR2 are GTSNPN and SVGIG (reference sequence). Trimming shortened V by 4 bases and J by 1 base, and 11 bases separated the two germline ends. CDR3 amino acids: CAWNSGLSNQPQHF. In nucleotides, the CDR3 is TGTGCCTGGAACAGTGGCCTAAGCAATCAGCCCCAGCATTTT.

This clone came up a few times. This chain uses TRBV5-4 with TRBJ1-2, with a weak D call TRBD1 (5 bases). Trimming shortened V by 4 bases and J by 1 base, and 11 bases separated the two germline ends. The CDR3 totals 14 residues. CDR1 and CDR2 (germline): SGHNT, YYREEE (reference sequence). The CDR3 bases are TGTGCCAGCAGCCTTGGGACGTTTAACTATGGCTACACCTTC. It is translated as CASSLGTFNYGYTF.

The V and J genes are TRBV5-4 and TRBJ2-5; D is perhaps TRBD2 (7 bases). The CDR3 is 15 amino acids. The germline V gene encodes CDR1 SGHNT and CDR2 YYREEE (reference sequence). The ends were cut back, 4 bases at V and 4 bases at J, with 17 bases in the middle. The DNA of the CDR3 is TGTGCCAGCAGCAGGGGAGGGGGAGGGAGAGAGACCCAGTACTTC. Protein product: CASSRGGGGRETQYF.

The chain carries TRBV19 and TRBJ1-5, with unresolved D. Between the trimmed V and J ends, which lost 3 bases and 7 bases, there was a span of 16 bases. The germline V gene encodes CDR1 LNHDA and CDR2 SQIVND (reference sequence). The CDR3 spans 15 residues. The CDR3 DNA follows: TGTGCCAGTAGTATCGGGAGAGTGGGAGGACAGCCCCAGCATTTT. This translates into CASSIGRVGGQPQHF.

The chain combines TRBV5-1 with TRBJ2-3; TRBD2 aligns across 11 bases. The germline V gene has CDR1 SGHRS and CDR2 YFSETQ. The CDR3 sequence is 15 residues long. J gave up 6 bases and V 5 bases, and 8 bases lay outside the gene matches. The CDR3 sequence is CASRASGGPGDTQYF. The CDR3 coding sequence is TGCGCCAGCAGAGCTAGCGGGGGGCCAGGGGATACGCAGTATTTT.

The chain has TRBV4-1 and TRBJ1-5; D is undetermined. CDR1 is MGHRA, CDR2 YSYEKL, per germline. This CDR3 has 14 amino acids. V was pared by 0 bases and J by 7 bases, with 10 bases between. CDR3 sequence: CASSQEWRYQPQHF. For the CDR3, the DNA is TGCGCCAGCAGCCAAGAATGGAGGTACCAGCCCCAGCATTTT.

The chain links TRBV19 to TRBJ2-1; D uncertain. With 1 base removed from V and 0 bases from J, the gap between germline ends came to 13 bases. CDR3 size: 17 residues. Looked up from germline, CDR1 is LNHDA and CDR2 is SQIVND (reference sequence). CDR3 loop: CASSIGPRRSSYNEQFF. The DNA of the CDR3 is TGTGCCAGTAGTATAGGGCCCCGCCGTAGCTCCTACAATGAGCAGTTCTTC.

J is TRBJ2-6 and V is TRBV5-4; D may correspond to TRBD1 or TRBD2 (5 bases each). The V end was cut by 7 bases, the J end by 0 bases, with 14 bases between. This CDR3 region has 16 residues. The V gene's germline CDR1 is SGHNT and CDR2 YYREEE (reference sequence). The CDR3 region is CASFLGESSGANVLTF. The CDR3 nucleotides are TGTGCCAGCTTTCTGGGGGAGAGCTCTGGGGCCAACGTCCTGACTTTC.

As DNA, the CDR3 is TGTGCCAGCAGCCCCGGGCGGGATAACTATGGCTACACCTTC. It codes for CASSPGRDNYGYTF. The rearrangement uses TRBV7-2 and TRBJ1-2; D gene unclear. The germline CDR1 and CDR2 sequences are SGHTA and FQGNSA. This CDR3 has 14 amino acids. The V end lost 5 bases, the J end lost 1 base, and 11 bases lay between the germline ends.

The chain couples TRBV4-2 to TRBJ2-7, with D possibly matching TRBD1 (6 bases). The CDR3 runs to 13 residues. Germline V gives CDR1 LGHNA, CDR2 YNFKEQ. V lost 4 bases, J lost 6 bases, and 13 bases lay in between. CDR3 region: CASSLRQASEQYF. The CDR3 DNA follows: TGTGCCAGCAGCCTCAGACAGGCAAGCGAGCAGTACTTC.

This chain links TRBV6-1 with TRBJ2-5; TRBD1 matches 9 bases. The ends lost 10 bases at V and 4 bases at J; junction bases unmatched: 4. Germline CDR1 MNHNS, CDR2 SASEGT. The CDR3 covers 12 residues. The CDR3 sequence is CATGTGIETQYF. In DNA form, the CDR3 reads TGTGCCACCGGGACAGGGATAGAGACCCAGTACTTC.

This chain joins TRBV5-1 and TRBJ2-1; D not resolved. CDR1 is SGHRS and CDR2 is YFSETQ in the germline V gene. CDR3 length: 12 residues. V was cut by 3 bases and J by 5 bases, with 6 bases left in between. The CDR3 spells CASSSTHNEQFF. The CDR3 DNA reads TGCGCCAGCAGCTCTACCCACAATGAGCAGTTCTTC.

J is TRBJ2-2 and V is TRBV7-9; D perhaps matches TRBD1 (5 bases). Trimming removed 3 bases from V and 1 base from J, with 6 bases in between. CDR3 length: 14 amino acids. From germline, CDR1 is SEHNR and CDR2 FQNEAQ (reference sequence). In nucleotides, the CDR3 is TGTGCCAGCAGCTTTGACAGGAACACCGGGGAGCTGTTTTTT. It translates to CASSFDRNTGELFF.

V is TRBV10-2 and J is TRBJ2-2; TRBD2 aligns across 7 bases. Germline-derived CDR1 and CDR2 are WSHSY and SAAADI. This CDR3 has 15 residues. Trimming cost V 7 bases and J 0 bases; bases outside gene matches: 5. In DNA form, the CDR3 reads TGCGCCAGCACCCAGCGGGGAACGAACACCGGGGAGCTGTTTTTT. It codes for CASTQRGTNTGELFF.

This chain connects TRBV7-9 to TRBJ1-2; 8 bases line up with TRBD1. V dropped 4 bases and J dropped 2; count of bases not matched to a gene: 6. The CDR3 sequence is 15 residues long. Germline CDR1 SEHNR, CDR2 FQNEAQ (reference sequence). The CDR3 bases are TGTGCCAGCAGCTCCCGGGACAGGTTGAACTATGGCTACACCTTC. Protein: CASSSRDRLNYGYTF.

This chain connects TRBV7-9 to TRBJ2-7; TRBD1 aligns across 10 bases. The trim removed 5 bases at V and 2 bases at J, leaving 6 bases unmatched. Germline V CDR1 and CDR2: SEHNR, FQNEAQ (reference sequence). The CDR3 is 15 residues long. CDR3 sequence (DNA): TGTGCCAGCAGCCTCTACGGACAGGGGGCCTACGAGCAGTACTTC. It specifies CASSLYGQGAYEQYF.

The chain employs TRBV7-3 and TRBJ1-1; D gene uncertain. Looked up from germline, CDR1 is SGHTA and CDR2 is FQGTGA. V was cut by 1 base and J by 1 base, with 4 bases left in between. There are 13 residues in the CDR3. CDR3 region: CASSLRGNTEAFF. CDR3 DNA: TGTGCCAGCAGCTTAAGGGGGAACACTGAAGCTTTCTTT. The full variable domain, rest sourced from reference TRBV7-3 and TRBJ1-1, is GAGVSQTPSNKVTEKGKYVELRCDPISGHTALYWYRQSLGQGPEFLIYFQGTGAADDSGLPNDRFFAVRPEGSVSTLKIQRTERGDSAVYLCASSLRGNTEAFFGQGTRLTVV.

This sequence joins TRBV9 and TRBJ1-1; D is uncertain. Germline V gene sequence: CDR1 SGDLS, CDR2 YYNGEE. This CDR3 has 14 residues. Trimming cost V 1 base and J 3 bases, with 10 bases left between them. Here the CDR3 reads CASSVTTGDTEAFF. In DNA, the CDR3 is TGTGCCAGCAGCGTAACTACTGGGGACACTGAAGCTTTCTTT.

This chain links TRBV6-6 with TRBJ1-4; D is ambiguous. CDR3 length equals 13 residues. Germline assignment: CDR1 MNHNY and CDR2 SVGAGI (reference sequence). The V and J ends lost 6 bases and 6 bases respectively, with 11 bases between them. For the CDR3, the DNA is TGTGCCAGCAGCTTGGTGGCAGATGAAAAACTGTTTTTT. The encoded protein is CASSLVADEKLFF.

This rearrangement joins TRBV4-1 to TRBJ2-7, with 7 bases fitting TRBD2. The ends lost 1 base at V and 3 bases at J; junction bases unmatched: 3. Germline CDR1 is MGHRA and CDR2 is YSYEKL. This CDR3 has 14 residues. The CDR3 nucleotides are TGCGCCAGCAGCCAAGGGCCGGGAGGCTACGAGCAGTACGTC. It encodes CASSQGPGGYEQYV.

The rearrangement uses TRBV30 and TRBJ1-2; D is possibly TRBD1 (6 bases). V lost 1 base, J lost 8 bases, and 14 bases lay in between. The CDR3 is 13 residues long. Germline CDR1 and CDR2: GTSNPN and SVGIG (reference sequence). This CDR3 reads CAWSGGGLSGYTF. The CDR3 coding sequence is TGTGCCTGGAGTGGGGGGGGCTTAAGCGGCTACACCTTC.

This CDR3 reads CASSDRDHIYGYTF. CDR3 sequence (DNA): TGTGCCAGTAGTGACCGGGACCACATCTATGGCTACACCTTC. The V gene is TRBV19, the J gene TRBJ1-2, with D possibly matching TRBD1 (5 bases). Germline CDR1 reads LNHDA; CDR2 reads SQIVND (reference sequence). This CDR3 is 14 amino acids long. The V end lost 5 bases, the J end lost 4 bases, and 14 bases lay between the germline ends.